The 9 T cell receptor beta chains in this list originate from one sample, sequenced in a study of technical replicates of blood from a handful of donors (dated by TCRdb to about 2017). The library relied on the immunoSEQ multiplex PCR assay. The source is immuneACCESS, and TCRdb retained only in-frame sequences with V and J called. Part of the clones is not carried over; for the studies checked, unresolved V genes explain less than half of this, and the remainder is unexplained. Within this sample are tens of thousands of clones, with about 90% of them counted one time only. Of the sample, roughly 0.41% falls within the top ten clones. Source material: T cells isolated from PBMCs. The receptors shown here come from a human donor in good health.

The rearrangement links TRBV2 to TRBJ2-3, with TRBD2 matching over 7 bases. Germline-derived CDR1 and CDR2 are SNHLY and FYNNEI. V was pared by 6 bases and J by 4 bases, with 1 base of the junction left unmatched. The CDR3 length is 12 residues. The CDR3: CASRTSSDTQYF. The CDR3 bases are TGTGCCAGCAGGACTAGCTCAGATACGCAGTATTTT.

The J gene is TRBJ1-1, the V gene TRBV6-5, with D tentatively TRBD1 (6 bases). The V and J ends lost 2 bases and 7 bases respectively, with 17 bases between them. The germline V gene has CDR1 MNHEY and CDR2 SVGAGI. This CDR3 is 15 amino acids long. The CDR3 loop is CASSYNRVSVSEAFF. The DNA for the CDR3 is TGTGCCAGCAGTTACAACAGGGTCTCTGTGAGTGAAGCTTTCTTT.

This clone came up once. The chain couples TRBV2 to TRBJ2-5, with 7 bases fitting TRBD2. Germline CDR1 and CDR2: SNHLY and FYNNEI. This CDR3 comprises 17 residues. With 2 bases clipped from V and 2 bases from J, the junction kept 11 bases outside the gene matches. CDR3 nucleotides: TGTGCCAGCAGTGAAACCATCCTGATGGGGGGGCAAGAGACCCAGTACTTC. This codes for CASSETILMGGQETQYF.

The chain is built from TRBV19 and TRBJ1-4; D unresolved. The germline CDR1 and CDR2 sequences are LNHDA and SQIVND (reference sequence). Trimming left V 3 bases short and J 3 bases short, with 8 bases between. This CDR3 contains 14 residues. CDR3 nucleotide sequence: TGTGCCAGTAGTATCAGGTTGGCTAATGAAAAACTGTTTTTT. Protein product: CASSIRLANEKLFF.

CDR3 in DNA: TGTGCCAGCAGCGGACAGGGGGACAACACTGAAGCTTTCTTT. Its translation: CASSGQGDNTEAFF. The chain joins TRBV9 to TRBJ1-1; TRBD1 aligns across 9 bases. V gave up 3 bases and J gave up 2 bases; unmatched junction bases: 2. The CDR3 length is 14 residues. Germline loops: CDR1 SGDLS, CDR2 YYNGEE.

The chain couples TRBV30 to TRBJ2-7; 8 nucleotides agree with TRBD2. J was trimmed by 2 bases and V by 4 bases; bases with no gene match: 7. This CDR3 contains 14 residues. The germline V gene has CDR1 GTSNPN and CDR2 SVGIG (reference sequence). Written as DNA, the CDR3 is TGTGCCTGGACTCAGCGGGGGAGCACCTACGAGCAGTACTTC. As protein: CAWTQRGSTYEQYF.

The CDR3 reads CASSYGAGENGDEQFF. The CDR3 bases are TGTGCCAGCAGTTACGGGGCGGGAGAAAACGGGGATGAGCAGTTCTTC. The J gene is TRBJ2-1, the V gene TRBV6-5; 7 bases fit TRBD2. This CDR3 spans 16 amino acids. Germline trimming cut 2 bases from V and 8 bases from J; bases unmatched to any gene: 12. Germline-derived CDR1 and CDR2 are MNHEY and SVGAGI.

The chain links TRBV28 to TRBJ1-5; TRBD1 might be the D (6 bases). Germline V gene data show CDR1 as MDHEN and CDR2 as SYDVKM. The ends were cut back, 4 bases at V and 5 bases at J, with 18 bases in the middle. The CDR3 is 16 residues long. CDR3 nucleotide sequence: TGTGCCAGCAGTTCCGAACAGGGCAGGTTTCATCAGCCCCAGCATTTT. Translated: CASSSEQGRFHQPQHF.

The chain combines TRBV5-4 with TRBJ2-7, with TRBD1 matching over 12 bases. The J segment lost 3 bases and the V segment lost 5 bases, leaving 6 bases of the junction unmatched. The CDR3 extends over 15 amino acids. Germline V lookup: CDR1 SGHNT, CDR2 YYREEE (reference sequence). The CDR3 loop reads CASSSGTGGIYEQYF. DNA for the CDR3: TGTGCCAGCAGTTCCGGGACAGGGGGCATCTACGAGCAGTACTTC.